One and the same sample provided the 20 T cell receptor beta chains below, sequenced in a study of human CD8 memory T cell subsets. The authors made TCR beta libraries using UMI-labeled 5' RACE. Using the 5' RACE reads, TCRdb records one entry per CDR3 protein without DNA. The specimen's table records around 12,000 distinct CDR3 sequences. Sequenced material: CD8+ T cells from PBMCs. These receptors were obtained from a human donor in good health.

J is TRBJ2-7 and V is TRBV28; TCRdb outputs TRBD1, but without DNA this stays unchecked. This CDR3 is 15 amino acids long. Germline CDR1 is MDHEN and CDR2 is SYDVKM. This CDR3 reads CASSPDRGPEREQYF.

The chain links TRBV6-1 to TRBJ2-7; the D gene TCRdb calls, TRBD1, cannot be checked with no DNA. The CDR3 is 14 amino acids. CDR1 and CDR2 from the germline V gene are MNHNS and SASEGT. This CDR3 reads CASSESGTEDEQYF.

The V gene is TRBV7-8, the J gene TRBJ2-1; TCRdb picks TRBD2, but there is no DNA to check that call. The CDR3 spans 17 residues. The V gene's germline CDR1 is SGHVS and CDR2 FQNEAQ. The CDR3 loop reads CASSLVASSEYSDEQFF.

CDR3 protein: CASSQGVRGEGNEQFF. This chain links TRBV3-1 with TRBJ2-1; TCRdb reports TRBD2, a call that lacks DNA to check it against. There are 16 residues in the CDR3. Looked up from germline, CDR1 is LGHDT and CDR2 is YNNKEL (reference sequence).

The chain employs TRBV28 and TRBJ2-5; TCRdb selects TRBD1, and the lack of DNA leaves this call unchecked. CDR3 size: 16 residues. Per the germline V gene, CDR1 is MDHEN and CDR2 is SYDVKM. The CDR3 spells CASSISGTGKQETQYF.

This chain joins TRBV12-5 and TRBJ2-3. CDR3 length: 14 residues. From germline, CDR1 is LGHNT and CDR2 FRNRAP. The CDR3 loop reads CASGSWASTDTQYF.

The chain links TRBV19 to TRBJ2-1. CDR1 and CDR2 (germline): LNHDA, SQIVND (reference sequence). The CDR3 totals 13 residues. The CDR3 loop is CASSMGFYNEQFF.

The chain links TRBV5-6 to TRBJ2-7; the TRBD2 assignment by TCRdb is unverifiable without DNA. The CDR3 totals 12 residues. Germline V lookup: CDR1 SGHDT, CDR2 YYEEEE. The CDR3 loop is CASSLSGREQYF.

By frequency, this clonotype is medium-sized. The chain is built from TRBV7-9 and TRBJ2-5; the TCRdb D gene call, TRBD1, has no DNA to confirm it. Germline V gene data show CDR1 as SEHNR and CDR2 as FQNEAQ (reference sequence). This CDR3 spans 16 amino acids. The CDR3 spells CASSLTGTGLQETQYF. Full variable domain (outside the CDR3, taken from reference TRBV7-9 and TRBJ2-5): DTGVSQNPRHKITKRGQNVTFRCDPISEHNRLYWYRQTLGQGPEFLTYFQNEAQLEKSRLLSDRFSAERPKGSFSTLEIQRTEQGDSAMYLCASSLTGTGLQETQYFGPGTRLLVL.

The chain has TRBV24-1 and TRBJ2-3; TCRdb proposes TRBD1, but this gene call is untestable without DNA. CDR3 length equals 14 residues. CDR1 KGHDR and CDR2 SFDVKD come from the germline V gene. Here the CDR3 reads CATSDSRGWDTQYF.

The chain employs TRBV6-2 or TRBV6-3 and TRBJ2-7; TCRdb picks TRBD2, but there is no DNA to check that call. The CDR3 is 15 amino acids. Germline V gene data show CDR1 as MNHEY and CDR2 as SVGEGT. CDR3: CASSYPFSGNYEQYF.

This CDR3 reads CASSQDLELEQFF. This chain connects TRBV4-3 to TRBJ2-1. Germline V CDR1 and CDR2: LGHNA, YSLEER. The CDR3 runs 13 residues.

The chain recombines TRBV3-1 with TRBJ2-7. CDR1 is LGHDT, CDR2 YNNKEL, per germline (reference sequence). CDR3 length: 13 amino acids. The CDR3 is CASSQDLGGEQYF.

This clonotype is labeled medium-sized based on frequency. V gene TRBV11-3 combines with J gene TRBJ2-7; checking the TCRdb D call of TRBD1 is not possible without DNA. Germline lookup yields CDR1 SGHNT and CDR2 YENEEA. CDR3 length equals 11 residues. CDR3 residues: CASGTGNEQYF.

V and J are TRBV3-1 and TRBJ2-7; TCRdb designates TRBD2, a call that cannot be tested without DNA. Germline CDR1 reads LGHDT; CDR2 reads YNNKEL (reference sequence). The CDR3 loop spans 20 amino acids. CDR3 protein: CASSQDAPTGLMIRTYEQYF.

This CDR3 is CASSLDGENTEAFF. The gene calls are TRBV5-1 and TRBJ1-1. The CDR3 is 14 residues long. Per germline, CDR1 SGHRS and CDR2 YFSETQ.

J is TRBJ1-2 and V is TRBV25-1. CDR3 size: 13 residues. Germline CDR1 reads MGHDK; CDR2 reads SYGVNS. Here the CDR3 reads CASRGGGSYGYTF.

The chain employs TRBV10-3 and TRBJ2-5; TCRdb's assignment of TRBD2 cannot be checked, as there is no DNA. Germline CDR1 ENHRY, CDR2 SYGVKD. The CDR3 sequence is 17 residues long. The CDR3 sequence is CATEPGLAGGHQETQYF.

The rearrangement links TRBV7-9 to TRBJ2-1; absent DNA, TCRdb's TRBD1 call cannot be checked. The CDR3 loop spans 17 amino acids. CDR1 and CDR2 (germline): SEHNR, FQNEAQ (reference sequence). The CDR3 region is CASSHSRDRDFRNEQFF.

In terms of frequency, this clonotype is medium-sized. The chain carries TRBV29-1 and TRBJ2-2; there is no DNA to check the TCRdb D call of TRBD2. The CDR3 sequence is 13 residues long. In germline, CDR1 is SQVTM, CDR2 ANQGSEA. CDR3 residues: CSVPGLNTGELFF.